The text below deals with one T cell receptor beta chain. Its cognate antigen is unknown. This CDR3 region has 14 residues. CDR1 and CDR2 from the germline V gene are MNHNS and SASEGT. Total CD8+ T cells came from negative magnetic enrichment. Extraction drew RNA from duplicate vials of around 140,000 sorted CD8+ T cells for each subset. These data are taken from a study of human CD8 memory T cell subsets. The authors made TCR beta libraries using UMI-labeled 5' RACE. Each CDR3 protein gets one entry in TCRdb, which reprocessed the 5' RACE reads and gives no DNA. In total, the table holds around 20,000 distinct CDR3 sequences. General study results and limits: When diversity was estimated with Chao1, stem-like memory T cells appeared more diverse than precursor exhausted T cells. Only minimal overlap was seen between the stem-like memory and the precursor exhausted T cell repertoires.

The rearrangement links TRBV6-1 to TRBJ2-2; there is no DNA to check the TCRdb D call of TRBD1. This TCR derives from a human donor in good health. Sequencing was carried out using CD8+ T cells from PBMCs. The CDR3 reads CASSDLGDTGELFF.